Detailed here is one TCR beta chain. The antigen is not known. The sample is drawn from a study of response to subunit inactivated influenza vaccine. Trimming shortened V by 5 bases and J by 4 bases, and 12 bases separated the two germline ends. This CDR3 has 13 residues. CDR1 and CDR2 from the germline V gene are SGHTA and FQGNSA. Findings and limits, study-wide: With each seasonal influenza vaccination, the authors suggested, few new T cells are recruited.

TCRdb independently ran MiXCR on the RT-PCR reads; one entry per CDR3 protein. The sample consists of approximately 500,000 distinct CDR3 sequences, 13% of them appearing once. This TCR came from a man between 45 and 60 years old who received an inactivated influenza vaccine. The sample here was PBMCs from blood, taken roughly 6 weeks after vaccination. The rearrangement joins TRBV7-2 to TRBJ2-7; the D is unclear. For the CDR3, the DNA is TGTGCCAGCAGCGCGGCCGCGTATTACGAGCAGTACTTC. As protein: CASSAAAYYEQYF.